The 9 T cell receptor beta chains presented below share a single source sample, sequenced in a study of cytomegalovirus exposure and HLA in healthy donors. PCR used 60 Vbeta primers and 13 Jbeta primers. Sequencing used immunoSEQ multiplex PCR; TCRdb keeps in-frame clones, though not all of them. The data show around 140,000 clones, around four fifths seen once. The sample was PBMCs. The receptors shown here come from a female donor in good health and CMV-seronegative.

The chain couples TRBV5-4 to TRBJ2-7; TRBD2 matches at 8 bases. The V segment lost 4 bases and the J segment 6 bases; nucleotides outside the gene matches: 9. This CDR3 region has 14 residues. Germline V gene data show CDR1 as SGHNT and CDR2 as YYREEE (reference sequence). The CDR3 DNA sequence: TGTGCCAGCAGCCCCGACGGGGGGGCGGGCGAGCAGTACTTC. It codes for CASSPDGGAGEQYF.

This clone was recorded a few times. An end of the junction does not agree with germline; a read error may underlie this. The rearrangement links TRBV5-1 to TRBJ1-4; no reliable D call. Looked up from germline, CDR1 is SGHRS and CDR2 is YFSETQ. This CDR3 comprises 14 residues. Here the CDR3 DNA reads TGTGCCAGCAGCTTTCAGGCGATGAATGAAAAACTGTTTTTT. Translated: CASSFQAMNEKLFF.

The chain has TRBV7-9 and TRBJ1-1; the D is unclear. Trimming took 4 bases from V and 2 from J, leaving 14 bases between them. Germline V gene lookup returns CDR1 SEHNR and CDR2 FQNEAQ (reference sequence). The CDR3 runs 15 residues. The CDR3 DNA reads as TGTGCCAGCAGCTCCCCGGACTCCAAAAACACTGAAGCTTTCTTT. Its translation is CASSSPDSKNTEAFF.

This sequence joins TRBV5-1 and TRBJ2-3; TRBD2 agrees at 7 bases. J lost 3 bases, V lost 0 bases, and 4 bases had no gene match. The CDR3 has 15 amino acids. Germline V gene lookup returns CDR1 SGHRS and CDR2 YFSETQ. The CDR3 loop is CASSLGGRATDTQYF. Here the CDR3 DNA reads TGCGCCAGCAGCTTGGGCGGGAGAGCTACAGATACGCAGTATTTT.

The chain couples TRBV9 to TRBJ1-4, with unresolved D. The length of the CDR3 is 13 residues. Trimming pared 4 bases from V and 8 bases from J, leaving 12 bases between. Germline CDR1 and CDR2: SGDLS and YYNGEE. Here the CDR3 reads CASSRELQEKLFF. As DNA, the CDR3 is TGTGCCAGCAGCAGGGAGTTACAAGAAAAACTGTTTTTT.

The rearrangement uses TRBV9 and TRBJ2-2, with D possibly TRBD1 on 7 matching bases. Germline V gives CDR1 SGDLS, CDR2 YYNGEE. The CDR3 has 15 residues. Trimming took 1 base from V and 5 from J, leaving 12 bases between them. Here the CDR3 reads CASSVRQGGTGELFF. CDR3 in DNA: TGTGCCAGCAGCGTACGACAGGGAGGAACCGGGGAGCTGTTTTTT.

The genes are TRBV2 and TRBJ2-7, with 8 bases identical to TRBD1. This CDR3 comprises 15 residues. J was trimmed by 0 bases and V by 4 bases; bases with no gene match: 5. From germline, CDR1 is SNHLY and CDR2 FYNNEI. This CDR3 reads CASSGWTGSSYEQYF. As DNA, the CDR3 is TGTGCCAGCAGTGGCTGGACAGGGAGCTCCTACGAGCAGTACTTC.

The genes are TRBV7-9 and TRBJ1-5, with D possibly TRBD1 on 5 matching bases. Looked up from germline, CDR1 is SEHNR and CDR2 is FQNEAQ (reference sequence). The V end lost 6 bases, the J end lost 7 bases, and 10 bases lay between the germline ends. This CDR3 region has 12 residues. The CDR3 nucleotides are TGTGCCAGCAGTTACACAGGCCAGCCCCAGCATTTT. It codes for CASSYTGQPQHF. The complete variable domain, with remaining parts taken from reference TRBV7-9 and TRBJ1-5, reads DTGVSQNPRHKITKRGQNVTFRCDPISEHNRLYWYRQTLGQGPEFLTYFQNEAQLEKSRLLSDRFSAERPKGSFSTLEIQRTEQGDSAMYLCASSYTGQPQHFGDGTRLSIL.

In this sample, this clone turned up once. The V and J genes are TRBV27 and TRBJ2-3; tentative D call: TRBD2 (5 bases). Germline assignment: CDR1 MNHEY and CDR2 SMNVEV (reference sequence). The V gene lost 5 bases and the J gene lost 2 bases, with 14 bases spanning the gap. This CDR3 contains 15 residues. The CDR3 protein is CASSKEERVTDTQYF. The CDR3 DNA reads as TGTGCCAGCAGTAAGGAGGAGAGGGTCACAGATACGCAGTATTTT.